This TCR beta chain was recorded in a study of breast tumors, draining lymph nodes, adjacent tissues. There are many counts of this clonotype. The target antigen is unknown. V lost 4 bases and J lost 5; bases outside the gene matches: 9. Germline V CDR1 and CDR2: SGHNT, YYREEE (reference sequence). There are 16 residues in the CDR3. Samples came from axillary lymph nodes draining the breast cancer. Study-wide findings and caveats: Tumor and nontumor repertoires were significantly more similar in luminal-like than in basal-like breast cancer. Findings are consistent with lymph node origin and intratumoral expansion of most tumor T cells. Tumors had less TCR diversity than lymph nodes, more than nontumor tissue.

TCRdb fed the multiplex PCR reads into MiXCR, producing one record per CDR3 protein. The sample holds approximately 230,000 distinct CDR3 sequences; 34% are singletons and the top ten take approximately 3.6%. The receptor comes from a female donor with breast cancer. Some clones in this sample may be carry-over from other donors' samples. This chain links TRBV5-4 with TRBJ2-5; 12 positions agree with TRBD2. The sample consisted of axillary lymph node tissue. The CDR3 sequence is CASSNALAGGLETQYF. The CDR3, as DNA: TGTGCCAGCAGCAATGCCCTAGCGGGGGGGCTGGAGACCCAGTACTTC.